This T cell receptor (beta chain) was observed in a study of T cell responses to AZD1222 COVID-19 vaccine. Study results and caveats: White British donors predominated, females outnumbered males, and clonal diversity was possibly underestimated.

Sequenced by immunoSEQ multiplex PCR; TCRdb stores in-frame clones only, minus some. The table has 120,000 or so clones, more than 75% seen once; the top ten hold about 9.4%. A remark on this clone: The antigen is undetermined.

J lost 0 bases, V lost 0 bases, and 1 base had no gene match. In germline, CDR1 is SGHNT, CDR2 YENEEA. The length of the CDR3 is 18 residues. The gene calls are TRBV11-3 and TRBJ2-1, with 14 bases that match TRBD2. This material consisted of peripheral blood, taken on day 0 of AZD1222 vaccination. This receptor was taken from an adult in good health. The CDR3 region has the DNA TGTGCCAGCAGCTTAGATGGGACTAGCGGGAGCTCCTACAATGAGCAGTTCTTC. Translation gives CASSLDGTSGSSYNEQFF.